This T cell receptor (beta chain) was profiled in a study of cytomegalovirus exposure and HLA in healthy donors. 13 Jbeta primers and 60 Vbeta primers were used for the PCR. Repertoires were generated with immunoSEQ multiplex PCR, while TCRdb's copy carries only in-frame clones and drops some. The sample holds 100,000 to 150,000 clones; roughly 10% are singletons and the top ten take 3.5% to 5%. Between the trimmed V and J ends, which lost 3 bases and 0 bases, there was a span of 32 bases. CDR3 length: 22 amino acids. The germline CDR1 and CDR2 sequences are SGHVS and FQNEAQ. The specimen sequenced was PBMCs. The sequence came from a woman under 30 in good health and CMV-seropositive. The chain has TRBV7-8 and TRBJ1-1, with D unresolved. The CDR3 coding sequence is TGTGCCAGCAGCTTTGCCCCACGGACGCCTCCAGCGGGCGAAGCCCTGAACACTGAAGCTTTCTTT. Protein product: CASSFAPRTPPAGEALNTEAFF.